The rows below give T cell receptor beta chains drawn from one sample of a study of shared clonotypes between healthy human individuals. Using immunoSEQ multiplex PCR, the repertoire was profiled, and TCRdb retains in-frame clones only, with some absent. The sample lists over a million clones, approximately 98.5% occurring once. Material for sequencing was naive CD4+ T cells sorted from blood. The receptor set was obtained from a man aged 30-40 years in good health. Both conserved end residues are part of each CDR3. A D gene is named only where the DNA matches it firmly. The listing skips clone size in some rows; elsewhere it reads once, few, many or a size class.

TRBD1	TRBV5-1	.	TRBJ2-1	CASSTTGGSYNEQFF	TGCGCCAGCAGCACGACAGGGGGCAGCTACAATGAGCAGTTCTTC
TRBD2	TRBV5-1	.	TRBJ2-3	CASNLRGYADTQYF	TGCGCCAGCAACTTGCGGGGGTACGCAGATACGCAGTATTTT
.	TRBV6-6	.	TRBJ2-1	CASSRGEQFF	TGTGCCAGCTCAAGAGGTGAGCAGTTCTTC
.	TRBV27	.	TRBJ2-2	CASSFLLTGNTGELFF	TGTGCCAGCAGTTTTCTCCTTACAGGGAACACCGGGGAGCTGTTTTTT
.	TRBV7-8	.	TRBJ2-1	CASSLGLTNEQFF	TGTGCCAGCAGCTTAGGACTTACCAATGAGCAGTTCTTC
TRBD1	TRBV7-3	once	TRBJ2-1	CASRGQGRSYNEQFF	TGTGCCAGCAGGGGACAGGGTCGGTCCTACAATGAGCAGTTCTTC
TRBD2	TRBV5-1	.	TRBJ2-5	CASSLVGREAETQYF	TGCGCCAGCAGCTTGGTTGGGCGGGAGGCAGAGACCCAGTACTTC
TRBD2	TRBV7-8	.	TRBJ2-1	CASSFIASGSLPYNEQFF	TGTGCCAGCAGCTTTATCGCTAGCGGGAGCCTACCCTACAATGAGCAGTTCTTC
.	TRBV4-2	.	TRBJ2-7	CASSQDFRGTHSYEQYF	TGTGCCAGCAGCCAAGACTTCCGCGGGACCCACTCCTACGAGCAGTACTTC
.	TRBV5-1	.	TRBJ2-1	CASSSGASSLNEQFF	TGCGCCAGCAGCTCGGGGGCTAGCTCGTTGAATGAGCAGTTCTTC
TRBD2	TRBV19	.	TRBJ2-7	CATKLAVSSYEQYF	TGTGCCACCAAACTAGCGGTGAGCTCCTACGAGCAGTACTTC
TRBD1	TRBV29-1	.	TRBJ2-1	CSAPTGGNEQFF	TGCAGCGCTCCGACAGGGGGAAATGAGCAGTTCTTC
TRBD2	TRBV6-4	once	TRBJ2-2	CASSWTSSNTGELFF	TGTGCCAGCAGTTGGACTAGCAGTAACACCGGGGAGCTGTTTTTT
TRBD1	TRBV6-5	.	TRBJ1-1	CASSVGQGAAEAFF	TGTGCCAGCAGTGTTGGTCAGGGGGCGGCTGAAGCTTTCTTT
TRBD1	TRBV18	.	TRBJ2-1	CASSPKHLTGRTYNEQFF	TGTGCCAGCTCACCAAAGCACTTGACAGGGCGGACCTACAATGAGCAGTTCTTC
TRBD2	TRBV6-6	.	TRBJ2-7	CASSYGAGAGKGEQYF	TGTGCCAGCAGTTACGGCGCTGGAGCGGGAAAGGGCGAGCAGTACTTC
.	TRBV27	.	TRBJ2-7	CASSLSGEFGEQYF	TGTGCCAGCAGTTTATCGGGGGAGTTCGGGGAGCAGTACTTC
.	TRBV6-4	.	TRBJ1-1	CASSDRRNTEAFF	TGTGCCAGCAGTGACAGACGGAACACTGAAGCTTTCTTT